This T cell receptor (beta chain) stems from a study of PD-L1 blockade in urothelial cancer. Overall study findings and caveats: A below-median TCR clonality in blood before treatment predicted better survival.

Trimming cost V 1 base and J 6 bases; bases outside gene matches: 11. Germline CDR1 reads SGHRS; CDR2 reads YFSETQ. The CDR3 consists of 17 residues. Of note for this clone: Its matching antigen is unknown.

Generated by immunoSEQ multiplex PCR, the TCRdb table keeps only in-frame clones and is missing some. The data show tens of thousands of clones, more than 80% seen once. The origin of this receptor is a man aged 65-85 years with urothelial cancer. The V and J genes are TRBV5-1 and TRBJ2-2, with 8 bases identical to TRBD1. This material consisted of PBMCs, taken around atezolizumab (anti-PD-L1) treatment. CDR3 loop: CASSLNIRGRRSGELFF. In DNA form, the CDR3 reads TGCGCCAGCAGCTTGAATATCAGGGGGCGCCGTTCCGGGGAGCTGTTTTTT.